These 29 T cell receptor beta chains were all obtained from the same sample, sequenced in a study of T cells in Graves' hyperthyroidism and ophthalmopathy. Amplified TCR beta CDR3 regions derived from RNA transcripts. Primed by the HTBI set, a first-round RT-PCR was run on the TCR CDR3. Using its own MiXCR run on the multiplex PCR reads, TCRdb lists one record per CDR3 protein. This sample has roughly 570,000 distinct CDR3 sequences; more than 45% occur once, and the top ten carry 15% to 20%. Sequencing was performed on peripheral blood or thyroid tissue (not recorded which). The source of these receptors is an adult woman with Graves' disease, either hyperthyroidism or ophthalmopathy (not recorded which).

Of note for this clonotype: A much larger clone sits a single nucleotide away, making a read error possible. V usage is TRBV5-5 and J usage is TRBJ1-2; D unclear. Germline lookup yields CDR1 SGHKS and CDR2 YYEKEE (reference sequence). There are 15 residues in the CDR3. CDR3 region: CANSPSLEPNYGYTF. The CDR3 nucleotides are TGTGCCAACAGCCCTAGTTTGGAGCCTAACTATGGCTACACCTTC.

In its sample, this clonotype was seen a few times. The chain uses TRBV28 and TRBJ1-2; D ambiguous. Trimming removed 6 bases from V and 3 bases from J, with 11 bases in between. The CDR3 runs to 13 residues. Germline CDR1 reads MDHEN; CDR2 reads SYDVKM. The CDR3 region is CASRPVGYYGYTF. The CDR3 DNA sequence: TGTGCCAGCAGACCAGTAGGCTACTATGGCTACACCTTC.

This clonotype showed up just once. Its ends do not fully match the called genes, so a read error is possible. The chain carries TRBV18 and TRBJ2-6; D unresolved. There are 13 residues in the CDR3. Germline CDR1 is KGHSH and CDR2 is LQKENI. The CDR3, as DNA: TGTGCCAGCAGCGTATCTGCAGACGAGGCTGAAGCTTTC. This translates into CASSVSADEAEAF. The variable domain in full, with the rest retrieved from reference TRBV18 and TRBJ2-6, is NAGVMQNPRHLVRRRGQEARLRCSPMKGHSHVYWYRQLPEEGLKFMVYLQKENIIDESGMPKERFSAEFPKEGPSILRIQQVVRGDSAAYFCASSVSADEAEAFGAGSRLTVL.

This clonotype was found a few times. V and J are TRBV7-9 and TRBJ1-2, with no clear D. Per germline, CDR1 SEHNR and CDR2 FQNEAQ (reference sequence). This CDR3 has 11 residues. The V gene lost 4 bases and the J gene lost 6 bases, with 6 bases spanning the gap. The CDR3 nucleotides read TGTGCCAGCAGCTACGGTGATGGCTACACCTTC. Translation gives CASSYGDGYTF.

To note about this clonotype: This sequence may be a read error, since a much larger clone differs from it by one base. The chain couples TRBV5-6 to TRBJ1-1; perhaps TRBD1 as D (5 bases). The CDR3 has 11 residues. From germline, CDR1 is SGHDT and CDR2 YYEEEE. V was cut by 4 bases and J by 12 bases, with 13 bases left in between. The CDR3 protein is CASSRDRSTFF. Written as DNA, the CDR3 is TGTGCCAGCAGCCGGGACCGCTCGACTTTCTTT.

This rearrangement joins TRBV2 to TRBJ1-5, with D perhaps matching TRBD1 (5 bases). Germline V CDR1 and CDR2: SNHLY, FYNNEI. The CDR3 covers 16 residues. Trimming took off 5 bases at V and 2 bases at J, with 16 bases between the two ends. The DNA for the CDR3 is TGTGCCAGCAGTTTCCAGGGAATTTCGGGCAATCAGCCCCAGCATTTT. Translated: CASSFQGISGNQPQHF.

Written as DNA, the CDR3 is TGCAGTGCTAAGACAGGGCGAGAGCCCCAGCATTTT. Translation: CSAKTGREPQHF. The chain links TRBV20-1 to TRBJ1-5; TRBD1 matches 7 bases. The length of the CDR3 is 12 residues. Germline CDR1 reads DFQATT; CDR2 reads SNEGSKA (reference sequence). The ends lost 4 bases at V and 8 bases at J; junction bases unmatched: 5.

This clonotype was seen only once. The chain has TRBV4-1 and TRBJ1-5; 9 bases fit TRBD1. The V gene's germline CDR1 is MGHRA and CDR2 YSYEKL. This CDR3 comprises 16 residues. The V segment lost 3 bases and the J segment 2 bases; nucleotides outside the gene matches: 5. The CDR3 loop is CASSQTGQGRNQPQHF. Written as DNA, the CDR3 is TGCGCCAGCAGCCAGACGGGACAGGGCCGCAATCAGCCCCAGCATTTT.

The chain combines TRBV7-2 with TRBJ2-7; 13 bases agree with TRBD2. CDR1 is SGHTA, CDR2 FQGNSA, per germline. The CDR3 is 13 residues long. J gave up 4 bases and V 8 bases, and 2 bases lay outside the gene matches. CDR3 amino acids: CASGLAGEYEQYF. The CDR3 DNA is TGTGCCAGCGGACTAGCGGGAGAGTACGAGCAGTACTTC.

The sample holds many counts of this clonotype. The rearrangement joins TRBV4-1 to TRBJ1-4; 7 bases fit TRBD1. Looked up from germline, CDR1 is MGHRA and CDR2 is YSYEKL. Trimming took 8 bases from V and 10 from J; bases not matched to a gene: 16. CDR3 length equals 15 residues. CDR3 sequence (DNA): TGCGCCAGCGGAACTAAAACAGGGGATTCAGGAAAACTGTTTTTT. This sequence encodes CASGTKTGDSGKLFF.

This sequence joins TRBV7-2 and TRBJ2-5; 7 nucleotides line up with TRBD2. This CDR3 comprises 16 residues. Losses at the gene ends were 5 bases for V and 4 bases for J; bases not matched to a gene: 13. Germline CDR1 and CDR2: SGHTA and FQGNSA. DNA of the CDR3: TGTGCCAGCAGCAGAACGCCCGGGACTAATGGAGAGACCCAGTACTTC. Translating gives CASSRTPGTNGETQYF.

This clonotype was detected many times. The rearrangement joins TRBV4-1 to TRBJ1-5, with TRBD1 identical over 8 bases. Germline trimming cut 6 bases from V and 3 bases from J; bases unmatched to any gene: 7. This CDR3 has 15 amino acids. Germline V gene data show CDR1 as MGHRA and CDR2 as YSYEKL. CDR3 sequence reads: CASSTDRGNNQPQHF. Here the CDR3 DNA reads TGCGCCAGCAGTACAGACAGGGGAAACAATCAGCCCCAGCATTTT.

In its sample, this clonotype was seen many times. The chain's CDR3 is CASSPRGWAEAFF. The CDR3 DNA follows: TGTGCCAGCAGCCCAAGGGGTTGGGCTGAAGCTTTCTTT. V and J are TRBV14 and TRBJ1-1, with D possibly TRBD1 on 5 matching bases. The V gene's germline CDR1 is SGHDN and CDR2 FVKESK. CDR3 length equals 13 residues. V lost 4 bases to trimming and J lost 6 bases, with 12 bases between them.

The chain has TRBV7-2 and TRBJ1-5; tentative D call: TRBD1 (6 bases). V lost 5 bases and J 0 bases, leaving 14 bases between the germline ends. This CDR3 contains 16 residues. Germline values: CDR1 SGHTA, CDR2 FQGNSA. The DNA of the CDR3 is TGTGCCAGCAGCCCGTCTGGACAGCATAGCAATCAGCCCCAGCATTTT. Its translation: CASSPSGQHSNQPQHF.

The chain employs TRBV6-1 and TRBJ1-3; D gene uncertain. Looked up from germline, CDR1 is MNHNS and CDR2 is SASEGT. The V end lost 6 bases, the J end lost 4 bases, and 19 bases lay between the germline ends. The CDR3 is made up of 16 amino acids. CDR3 bases: TGTGCCAGCAGCCCTAACACCCACCGGGGAGGAAACACCATATATTTT. Translation: CASSPNTHRGGNTIYF.

This clonotype appeared a few times. This rearrangement joins TRBV6-1 to TRBJ2-2; TRBD1 might be the D (5 bases). The germline gives CDR1 MNHNS, CDR2 SASEGT. V lost 9 bases and J 5 bases, leaving 13 bases between the germline ends. There are 13 residues in the CDR3. DNA of the CDR3: TGTGCCAGAGGGTCCCCAGGGACCGGGGAGCTGTTTTTT. It specifies CARGSPGTGELFF.

This clonotype was recorded at least ten times. The CDR3 sequence: CASSGGKSSGRAETQYF. CDR3 coding DNA: TGTGCCAGCAGCGGAGGCAAGAGTAGCGGGAGGGCAGAGACCCAGTACTTC. The gene calls are TRBV9 and TRBJ2-5; 11 bases line up with TRBD2. Germline-derived CDR1 and CDR2 are SGDLS and YYNGEE. This CDR3 has 17 residues. The V segment lost 3 bases and the J segment 4 bases; nucleotides outside the gene matches: 11.

This clonotype has just a few counts. The rearrangement uses TRBV28 and TRBJ2-6; D perhaps matches TRBD1 (5 bases). This CDR3 has 15 residues. The V end lost 8 bases, the J end lost 0 bases, and 11 bases lay between the germline ends. CDR1 and CDR2 (germline): MDHEN, SYDVKM. Here the CDR3 DNA reads TGTGCCAGCCTAAGGCAGGGCTCTGGGGCCAACGTCCTGACTTTC. It codes for CASLRQGSGANVLTF.

V gene TRBV29-1 combines with J gene TRBJ2-6; D is ambiguous. The V gene's germline CDR1 is SQVTM and CDR2 ANQGSEA. The length of the CDR3 is 14 residues. The V end lost 5 bases, the J end lost 0 bases, and 8 bases lay between the germline ends. Here the CDR3 DNA reads TGCAGCGTTTCTCAGTACTCTGGGGCCAACGTCCTGACTTTC. It translates to CSVSQYSGANVLTF.

In regard to this clonotype: With a much larger clone just one base away, this may be a read error. The gene calls are TRBV5-1 and TRBJ1-5, with TRBD1 as a possible D gene (6 bases). The CDR3 has 15 residues. Germline lookup yields CDR1 SGHRS and CDR2 YFSETQ. The ends were cut back, 0 bases at V and 4 bases at J, with 11 bases in the middle. The CDR3 DNA reads as TGCGCCAGCAGCTTGGGGGACACCCCTAATCAGCCCCAGCATTTT. Translation: CASSLGDTPNQPQHF.

The sample holds many counts of this clonotype. The chain carries TRBV19 and TRBJ1-4; D uncertain. The CDR3 extends over 15 amino acids. The V gene's germline CDR1 is LNHDA and CDR2 SQIVND (reference sequence). V was trimmed by 4 bases and J by 3 bases, leaving 12 bases between them. The CDR3 sequence is CASSTESTANEKLFF. CDR3 sequence (DNA): TGTGCCAGTAGTACAGAGTCTACGGCTAATGAAAAACTGTTTTTT.

The chain is built from TRBV5-1 and TRBJ2-2; D is perhaps TRBD2 (6 bases). This CDR3 spans 14 amino acids. The V and J ends lost 4 bases and 5 bases respectively, with 12 bases between them. CDR1 is SGHRS and CDR2 is YFSETQ in the germline V gene. The CDR3 here is CASSTGTPTGELFF. In nucleotides, the CDR3 is TGCGCCAGCAGCACCGGGACTCCGACCGGGGAGCTGTTTTTT.

The CDR3 here is CASSLARGQEYGYTF. CDR3 bases: TGTGCCAGCAGCTTAGCGCGGGGACAGGAATATGGCTACACCTTC. The V call is TRBV7-9, the J call TRBJ1-2, with 8 bases identical to TRBD1. The CDR3 runs 15 residues. J lost 5 bases, V lost 0 bases, and 5 bases had no gene match. Germline CDR1 SEHNR, CDR2 FQNEAQ (reference sequence).

This chain uses TRBV7-2 with TRBJ1-6; D is uncertain. CDR3 size: 15 residues. Trimming removed 1 base from V and 1 base from J, with 5 bases in between. Germline V lookup: CDR1 SGHTA, CDR2 FQGNSA. In DNA form, the CDR3 reads TGTGCCAGCAGCTTAGGGATGTCCTATAATTCACCCCTCCACTTT. This gives the protein CASSLGMSYNSPLHF.

This clonotype has at least ten counts. This sequence joins TRBV7-8 and TRBJ2-7, with D perhaps TRBD2 (6 bases). The germline V gene encodes CDR1 SGHVS and CDR2 FQNEAQ. Between the trimmed V and J ends, which lost 1 base and 6 bases, there was a span of 13 bases. This CDR3 region has 14 residues. CDR3 sequence reads: CASSLGAGRVEQYF. The CDR3 DNA reads TGTGCCAGCAGCTTAGGAGCCGGGAGAGTCGAGCAGTACTTC.

This clonotype occurred a few times. This chain uses TRBV11-3 with TRBJ2-7; TRBD2 is a possible D gene (6 bases). This CDR3 is built from 13 residues. CDR1 and CDR2 (germline): SGHNT, YENEEA. Between the trimmed V and J ends, which lost 5 bases and 3 bases, there was a span of 11 bases. This CDR3 is CASSKGLFYEQYF. The CDR3 nucleotides read TGTGCCAGCAGCAAGGGACTGTTCTACGAGCAGTACTTC.

The sample holds many counts of this clonotype. J is TRBJ2-7 and V is TRBV7-9; D unclear. The CDR3 extends over 12 amino acids. CDR1 SEHNR and CDR2 FQNEAQ come from the germline V gene (reference sequence). The V end was cut by 1 base, the J end by 6 bases, with 7 bases between. The CDR3 spells CASSLVNGEQYF. The CDR3 DNA is TGTGCCAGCAGCTTAGTTAACGGCGAGCAGTACTTC.

This chain links TRBV11-1 with TRBJ1-6, with D maybe TRBD1 (6 bases). The CDR3 is 17 amino acids. Germline V gene sequence: CDR1 SGHAT, CDR2 FQDESV (reference sequence). Trimming pared 2 bases from V and 8 bases from J, leaving 19 bases between. This CDR3 reads CASSLRGPQGSDSPLHF. CDR3 DNA: TGTGCCAGCAGCTTAAGGGGTCCACAGGGAAGCGATTCACCCCTCCACTTT.

This clonotype occurred many times. This chain links TRBV14 with TRBJ1-4, with a tentative D call TRBD1 (5 bases). CDR3 length: 16 amino acids. Looked up from germline, CDR1 is SGHDN and CDR2 is FVKESK. The V end was cut by 0 bases, the J end by 7 bases, with 15 bases between. The CDR3 DNA reads TGTGCCAGCAGCCAAGATCGGGGCAGGGTTGCTGAAAAACTGTTTTTT. Amino acids: CASSQDRGRVAEKLFF.